The 25 T cell receptor beta chains in this list originate from one sample, sequenced in a study of blood T cell repertoires in COVID-19. Here immunoSEQ multiplex PCR was the method, and the copy in TCRdb shows in-frame clones only, minus some. Of 200,000 to 300,000 clones in the sample, about 87% were seen once. The sample was peripheral blood. Receptors originate from a woman in her 50s with acute or convalescent COVID-19.

The chain has TRBV11-2 and TRBJ1-2; D ambiguous. The V gene's germline CDR1 is SGHAT and CDR2 FQNNGV. The CDR3 totals 14 residues. Trimming shortened V by 1 base and J by 2 bases, and 8 bases separated the two germline ends. The CDR3 sequence: CASSLVSGNYGYTF. CDR3 nucleotide sequence: TGTGCCAGCAGCTTAGTTTCGGGAAACTATGGCTACACCTTC.

The chain carries TRBV4-2 and TRBJ2-4, with 15 bases aligning to TRBD2. The V segment lost 5 bases and the J segment 15 bases; nucleotides outside the gene matches: 5. CDR1 and CDR2 (germline): LGHNA, YNFKEQ. The length of the CDR3 is 13 residues. The CDR3 reads CASSRRTSGRVYF. In DNA, the CDR3 is TGTGCCAGCAGCAGACGGACTAGCGGGAGGGTGTACTTC.

The chain couples TRBV5-1 to TRBJ1-3, with 9 bases fitting TRBD1. This CDR3 contains 15 residues. Per the germline V gene, CDR1 is SGHRS and CDR2 is YFSETQ. J was trimmed by 2 bases and V by 3 bases; bases with no gene match: 3. Here the CDR3 reads CASSSQGATGNTIYF. The CDR3 region has the DNA TGCGCCAGCAGCTCACAGGGGGCGACTGGAAACACCATATATTTT. The full variable domain, its missing parts supplied by reference TRBV5-1 and TRBJ1-3, is KAGVTQTPRYLIKTRGQQVTLSCSPISGHRSVSWYQQTPGQGLQFLFEYFSETQRNKGNFPGRFSGRQFSNSRSEMNVSTLELGDSALYLCASSSQGATGNTIYFGEGSWLTVV.

Points on this clone: A much larger clone is a single base away; this may be a read error. V usage is TRBV27 and J usage is TRBJ1-2; no reliable D call. The CDR3 sequence is 13 residues long. Germline V gene sequence: CDR1 MNHEY, CDR2 SMNVEV (reference sequence). V dropped 3 bases and J dropped 0 bases, with 5 bases sitting between them. The CDR3 is CASSLEANYGYTF. The DNA for the CDR3 is TGTGCCAGCAGTTTGGAGGCTAACTATGGCTACACCTTC.

The count of this clone is one. The chain employs TRBV19 and TRBJ1-2; unclear D gene. From germline, CDR1 is LNHDA and CDR2 SQIVND (reference sequence). Trimming left V 0 bases short and J 5 bases short, with 16 bases between. This CDR3 comprises 16 residues. CDR3 in amino acids: CASSIDQGRAGYGYTF. The CDR3 DNA is TGTGCCAGTAGTATAGATCAAGGAAGAGCAGGATATGGCTACACCTTC.

This chain joins TRBV4-2 and TRBJ1-1; perhaps TRBD1 as D (5 bases). V lost 2 bases, J lost 4 bases, and 11 bases lay in between. The CDR3 has 14 amino acids. Germline values: CDR1 LGHNA, CDR2 YNFKEQ. CDR3 coding DNA: TGTGCCAGCAGCCAACGAGTCGGGGGCACTGAAGCTTTCTTT. It codes for CASSQRVGGTEAFF.

This rearrangement joins TRBV4-2 to TRBJ1-4; weak D call: TRBD1 (6 bases). The CDR3 spans 14 residues. The germline V gene encodes CDR1 LGHNA and CDR2 YNFKEQ. Between the trimmed V and J ends, which lost 3 bases and 7 bases, there was a span of 12 bases. The CDR3, as DNA: TGTGCCAGCAGCCAGGCAGGGGAAGGTGAAAAACTGTTTTTT. This sequence encodes CASSQAGEGEKLFF.

The V call is TRBV7-3, the J call TRBJ2-7; 11 bases agree with TRBD2. Germline-derived CDR1 and CDR2 are SGHTA and FQGTGA. CDR3 length: 15 residues. The trim removed 3 bases at V and 7 bases at J, leaving 8 bases unmatched. As DNA, the CDR3 is TGTGCCAGCAGCTTTTTAGCGGGAGGGCTAAGTGAGCAGTACTTC. Translation gives CASSFLAGGLSEQYF. Using reference TRBV7-3 and TRBJ2-7 for the parts outside the CDR3, the full variable domain is GAGVSQTPSNKVTEKGKYVELRCDPISGHTALYWYRQSLGQGPEFLIYFQGTGAADDSGLPNDRFFAVRPEGSVSTLKIQRTERGDSAVYLCASSFLAGGLSEQYFGPGTRLTVT.

This clone was observed a few times. J is TRBJ1-5 and V is TRBV7-2, with 9 bases identical to TRBD1. Germline V gene sequence: CDR1 SGHTA, CDR2 FQGNSA. This CDR3 has 15 amino acids. The trim removed 1 base at V and 6 bases at J, leaving 4 bases unmatched. CDR3 DNA: TGTGCCAGCAGCTTAGTCCGGACAGGGGCTCAGCCCCAGCATTTT. Translation: CASSLVRTGAQPQHF.

This chain links TRBV7-2 with TRBJ2-5, with TRBD2 identical over 11 bases. The CDR3 loop spans 17 amino acids. V lost 2 bases and J lost 2; bases outside the gene matches: 7. Germline CDR1 SGHTA, CDR2 FQGNSA. The CDR3 is CASSLLGGTSGQETQYF. The CDR3 bases are TGTGCCAGCAGCTTATTAGGCGGGACTAGCGGACAAGAGACCCAGTACTTC.

CDR3 coding DNA: TGTGCCAGCGTGAGAGGGACTAGTAGTTCCGAGCAGTACTTC. This translates into CASVRGTSSSEQYF. This chain joins TRBV7-3 and TRBJ2-7, with TRBD2 identical over 8 bases. Germline-derived CDR1 and CDR2 are SGHTA and FQGTGA. This CDR3 contains 14 residues. Germline trimming cut 8 bases from V and 6 bases from J; bases unmatched to any gene: 12.

J is TRBJ2-2 and V is TRBV7-9, with TRBD1 matching over 10 bases. J lost 4 bases, V lost 4 bases, and 3 bases had no gene match. CDR3 size: 15 residues. From germline, CDR1 is SEHNR and CDR2 FQNEAQ (reference sequence). The CDR3 loop reads CASSSWTGGTGELFF. CDR3 sequence (DNA): TGTGCCAGCAGCTCGTGGACAGGGGGCACCGGGGAGCTGTTTTTT. The full variable domain, with the rest looked up from reference TRBV7-9 and TRBJ2-2, is DTGVSQNPRHKITKRGQNVTFRCDPISEHNRLYWYRQTLGQGPEFLTYFQNEAQLEKSRLLSDRFSAERPKGSFSTLEIQRTEQGDSAMYLCASSSWTGGTGELFFGEGSRLTVL.

The V and J genes are TRBV7-9 and TRBJ2-2; tentative D call: TRBD1 (6 bases). CDR3 length equals 15 residues. Germline V gene sequence: CDR1 SEHNR, CDR2 FQNEAQ (reference sequence). Trimming removed 4 bases at V and 6 bases at J, with 15 bases between. The CDR3 DNA sequence: TGTGCCAGCAGCTCGGACAGTATAGTTGCCGGGGAGCTGTTTTTT. The encoded protein is CASSSDSIVAGELFF.

The chain is built from TRBV6-5 and TRBJ1-1, with D possibly being TRBD1 (5 bases). V was shortened by 10 bases and J by 4 bases, with 10 bases between the two germline ends. This CDR3 spans 11 amino acids. Germline V gene data show CDR1 as MNHEY and CDR2 as SVGAGI. In DNA, the CDR3 is TGTGCCACCAGCGGGGGCACTGAAGCTTTCTTT. Translating it yields CATSGGTEAFF.

This clone is a singleton in its sample. V usage is TRBV7-3 and J usage is TRBJ2-1; 7 positions match TRBD2. CDR1 and CDR2 from the germline V gene are SGHTA and FQGTGA. The CDR3 length is 16 residues. V lost 4 bases, J lost 2 bases, and 8 bases stayed unmatched. For the CDR3, the DNA is TGTGCCAGCAGCTCTCAAGCGGGACTGCCCTACAATGAGCAGTTCTTC. Its protein is CASSSQAGLPYNEQFF.

The CDR3 region has the DNA TGTGCCAGCAAATGGCAGGGAGGGATGGGCACAGATACGCAGTATTTT. It translates to CASKWQGGMGTDTQYF. V gene TRBV4-2 combines with J gene TRBJ2-3; TRBD2 agrees at 7 bases. CDR1 is LGHNA and CDR2 is YNFKEQ in the germline V gene. V lost 7 bases and J lost 1; bases outside the gene matches: 11. CDR3 length equals 16 residues.

The chain couples TRBV5-1 to TRBJ1-1; 9 nucleotides line up with TRBD1. CDR3 size: 13 residues. CDR1 is SGHRS and CDR2 is YFSETQ in the germline V gene. V trimming: 4 bases; J trimming: 5 bases; junction bases outside the gene matches: 3. This chain's CDR3 is CASSQGQGTEAFF. CDR3 coding DNA: TGCGCCAGCAGCCAGGGACAGGGAACTGAAGCTTTCTTT.

This clone was seen only once. This chain links TRBV28 with TRBJ1-1; no clear D gene. The CDR3 totals 13 residues. The germline V gene has CDR1 MDHEN and CDR2 SYDVKM. V was pared by 3 bases and J by 3 bases, with 8 bases between. CDR3 nucleotide sequence: TGTGCCAGCAGTTTTCCGGCGGACACTGAAGCTTTCTTT. Its protein product is CASSFPADTEAFF.

The chain links TRBV7-2 to TRBJ1-6; D is ambiguous. The ends were cut back, 4 bases at V and 9 bases at J, with 19 bases in the middle. The CDR3 length is 16 residues. Germline V gives CDR1 SGHTA, CDR2 FQGNSA. The CDR3 DNA sequence: TGTGCCAGCAGCTCTGCCGGGAGGAGCCCGACTTCACCCCTCCACTTT. Protein product: CASSSAGRSPTSPLHF.

This chain links TRBV20-1 with TRBJ2-2, with 9 nucleotides matching TRBD1. Unmatched junction bases numbered 6, after V lost 3 bases and J lost 1 base. Looked up from germline, CDR1 is DFQATT and CDR2 is SNEGSKA (reference sequence). The CDR3 has 16 amino acids. The DNA of the CDR3 is TGCAGTGCTAGTATGACGGGACAGGGGAACACCGGGGAGCTGTTTTTT. This codes for CSASMTGQGNTGELFF.

This clone was detected only once. The chain joins TRBV28 to TRBJ1-1; 7 bases are a match to TRBD1. CDR1 MDHEN and CDR2 SYDVKM come from the germline V gene. Trimming cost V 5 bases and J 7 bases; bases outside gene matches: 16. The CDR3 is 16 amino acids. The CDR3 sequence: CASSRQGKVVRIEAFF. In DNA, the CDR3 is TGTGCCAGCAGTCGACAGGGAAAGGTTGTCCGGATTGAAGCTTTCTTT.

Regarding this clone: This same CDR3 is encoded by further DNA sequences in the sample. The gene calls are TRBV4-2 and TRBJ2-7; D unresolved. CDR3 length: 11 amino acids. V was pared by 1 base and J by 4 bases, with 2 bases between. Germline V lookup: CDR1 LGHNA, CDR2 YNFKEQ. In DNA form, the CDR3 reads TGTGCCAGCAGCCAAGCGTACGAGCAGTACTTC. Translated, it gives CASSQAYEQYF.

The rearrangement uses TRBV10-1 and TRBJ2-1, with TRBD2 as a possible D gene (6 bases). The CDR3 covers 14 residues. Trimming pared 7 bases from V and 3 bases from J, leaving 13 bases between. Germline-derived CDR1 and CDR2 are WNHNN and SYGVQD (reference sequence). The CDR3 sequence is CASTTGVCYNEQFF. CDR3 coding DNA: TGCGCCAGCACTACGGGGGTTTGCTACAATGAGCAGTTCTTC.

This clone occurred a few times. V usage is TRBV28 and J usage is TRBJ1-3, with 7 nucleotides matching TRBD1. Germline V gives CDR1 MDHEN, CDR2 SYDVKM. This CDR3 region has 18 residues. The junction had 20 bases not matched to a gene; V was cut back by 8 bases and J by 4 bases. The CDR3 is CASGPGIGLGQVGNTIYF. In nucleotides, the CDR3 is TGTGCCAGCGGACCCGGAATCGGTTTAGGACAGGTGGGAAACACCATATATTTT.

In DNA, the CDR3 is TGTGCCAGCAGCTTGATGGGAGGGAATGAGCAGTTCTTC. Protein: CASSLMGGNEQFF. This chain joins TRBV5-4 and TRBJ2-1, with 7 bases aligning to TRBD2. Trimming took 1 base from V and 7 from J; bases not matched to a gene: 2. The CDR3 covers 13 residues. Germline CDR1 reads SGHNT; CDR2 reads YYREEE (reference sequence).